The 3 T cell receptor beta chains presented below share a single source sample, sequenced in a study of sequential checkpoint blockade in melanoma. Repertoires were generated with immunoSEQ multiplex PCR, while TCRdb's copy carries only in-frame clones and drops some. This sample has 13,000 to 15,000 clones, with around 48% found just once. The treatment was: randomized to nivolumab then ipilimumab (arm A) or the reverse (arm B). Sequencing was performed on CD8+ T cells sorted from blood (inferred from file names), taken from a patient given nivolumab and ipilimumab in sequence. The receptors shown here come from a human donor with melanoma.

This clone was observed a single time. This chain links TRBV6-5 with TRBJ1-2; a possible D gene is TRBD1 (6 bases). Trimming removed 5 bases at V and 4 bases at J, with 14 bases between. Germline V gives CDR1 MNHEY, CDR2 SVGAGI. This CDR3 is built from 14 residues. CDR3 in DNA: TGTGCCAGCAGTCAGGACAGCTCCTCCTATGGCTACACCTTC. It codes for CASSQDSSSYGYTF.

This clone was picked up a small number of times. The chain is built from TRBV5-6 and TRBJ2-7, with TRBD2 matching 9 bases. Germline values: CDR1 SGHDT, CDR2 YYEEEE. The trim removed 0 bases at V and 7 bases at J, leaving 8 bases unmatched. This CDR3 has 15 residues. The CDR3 bases are TGTGCCAGCAGCTTGGCACCCCTAGCGGGGACGGAGCAGTACTTC. Translation gives CASSLAPLAGTEQYF. Variable domain in full (rest from reference TRBV5-6 and TRBJ2-7): DAGVTQSPTHLIKTRGQQVTLRCSPKSGHDTVSWYQQALGQGPQFIFQYYEEEERQRGNFPDRFSGHQFPNYSSELNVNALLLGDSALYLCASSLAPLAGTEQYFGPGTRLTVT.

The chain's CDR3 is CASTLTRDSIYEQYF. The CDR3 DNA sequence: TGTGCCAGCACCTTGACTCGGGACTCCATCTACGAGCAGTACTTC. The gene calls are TRBV6-6 and TRBJ2-7, with D maybe TRBD2 (6 bases). Trimming pared 7 bases from V and 3 bases from J, leaving 19 bases between. The CDR3 length is 15 residues. Germline lookup yields CDR1 MNHNY and CDR2 SVGAGI (reference sequence).